This paragraph reports one T cell receptor beta chain. This clone was detected only a few times. Its antigen target is currently unknown. No base quality information exists; no much larger clone differs at one position. The entry originates in a study of blood T cell repertoires in COVID-19 (dated by TCRdb to between 2020 and 2021). For the study in its entirety: Collaborator samples came from the United States, Italy and Spain and covered acute and convalescent phases of COVID-19. The sample metadata nearly always contained a de-identified subject ID, COVID-19 status, age in years and sex. The samples were drawn from two sources: the first 160 participants of the ongoing ImmuneRACE study, and 1,254 subjects contributed by 6 global collaborators. The dataset comprised deeply sampled blood TCRbeta repertoires from subjects exposed to, actively infected with, or recovered from COVID-19. Where available, HLA class I and class II types were taken from metadata supplied by the sample provider and were not determined by assay-based typing. The prospective study material was composed of cDNA or gDNA derived from T cells, B-cell-depleted T cells, or PBMCs. The repertoires were released in a freely available public database intended as a resource for research on the immune response to SARS-CoV-2.

Between the V and J ends, shortened by 0 bases and 7 bases respectively, the junction contains 9 bases. CDR1 and CDR2 were assigned from the germline V gene as KGHDR and SFDVKD. Measured from the cysteine to the phenylalanine, the CDR3 is 14 residues long. Only the CDR3 part of the read is kept: 42 bases, read in frame from the first base. In the prospective study, participants were about 18 to 95 years old, resided in approximately 22 geographic areas of the United States, and were enrolled through a virtual design. In the prospective study, cohorts were assigned on the basis of participant-reported clinical history obtained from a screening survey and a study questionnaire. Recovered participants in ImmuneRACE Cohort 3 were defined as having two consecutive negative NP/OP PCR tests, clearance from a healthcare professional, or resolution of symptoms. Mobile phlebotomists in the prospective study collected whole blood, serum and a nasopharyngeal or oropharyngeal swab from every participant. Participants in the prospective study had the option to provide additional blood draws and questionnaires over an approximately 2-month period. Before DNA extraction, blood samples from the prospective study were shipped at room temperature or frozen.

The immunoSEQ Assay, a bias-controlled multiplex PCR, was used to amplify TCRbeta CDR3 regions from genomic DNA. Under the source paper's analysis protocol: The number of nucleated cells in each sample was estimated by amplification of reference gene primers within the assay. Sequence reads were collapsed and filtered to measure the absolute abundance of every unique TCRbeta CDR3 rearrangement. For each sample, productive Simpson clonality was calculated by taking the square root of Simpson's diversity index across productive rearrangements. Drawn from immuneACCESS, this table holds only the in-frame rearrangements with V and J called that TCRdb kept. Clones are partly lost; checked studies trace under half to an unresolved V gene and leave the rest unexplained. The DNA gave D and trimming, while V, J and clone size come from that table. In all, the sample holds hundreds of thousands of clones, and around 88% of those were seen once. The ten largest make up 6% to 7% of the sample.

The study at large found these results: The amount of clinical and demographic metadata varied by source and participant and was provided uncurated.

The rearranged segments are TRBV24-1 and TRBJ1-5, with the D gene not confidently named. The receptor was derived from a woman in her 40s who had recovered from COVID-19. The sequencing input was PBMCs or T cells enriched from blood (not recorded which). The CDR3 region reads CATSDLPGWQPQHF. Here is the DNA: TGTGCCACCAGTGATTTGCCGGGGTGGCAGCCCCAGCATTTT.